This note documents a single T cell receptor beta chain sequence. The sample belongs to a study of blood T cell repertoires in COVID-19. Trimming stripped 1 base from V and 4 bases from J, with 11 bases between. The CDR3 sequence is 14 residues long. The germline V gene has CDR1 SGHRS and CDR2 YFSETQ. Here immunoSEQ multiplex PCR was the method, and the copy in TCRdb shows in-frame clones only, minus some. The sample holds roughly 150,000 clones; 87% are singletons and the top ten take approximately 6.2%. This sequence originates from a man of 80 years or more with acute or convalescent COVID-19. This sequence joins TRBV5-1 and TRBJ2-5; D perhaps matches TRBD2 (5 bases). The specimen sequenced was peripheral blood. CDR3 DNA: TGCGCCAGCAGCTTGTTGTCCAGCGGAGAGACCCAGTACTTC. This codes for CASSLLSSGETQYF.